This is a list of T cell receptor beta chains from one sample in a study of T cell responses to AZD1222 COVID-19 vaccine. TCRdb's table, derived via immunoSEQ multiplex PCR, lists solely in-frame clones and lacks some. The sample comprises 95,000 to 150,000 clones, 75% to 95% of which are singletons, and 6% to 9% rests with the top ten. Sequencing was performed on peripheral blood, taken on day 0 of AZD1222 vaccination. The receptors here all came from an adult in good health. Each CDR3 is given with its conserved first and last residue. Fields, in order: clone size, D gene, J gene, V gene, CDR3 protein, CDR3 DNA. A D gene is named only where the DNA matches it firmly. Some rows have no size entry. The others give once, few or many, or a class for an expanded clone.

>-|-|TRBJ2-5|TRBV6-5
CASQKETQYF
TGTGCCAGCCAAAAAGAGACCCAGTACTTC
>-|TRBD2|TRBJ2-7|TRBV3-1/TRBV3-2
CASSQPTSGSHEQYF
TGTGCCAGCAGCCAACCAACTAGCGGGAGTCACGAGCAGTACTTC
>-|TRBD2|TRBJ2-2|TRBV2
CASRGDSGGGNGELFF
TGTGCCAGCCGTGGGGATAGCGGGGGCGGGAACGGGGAGCTGTTTTTT
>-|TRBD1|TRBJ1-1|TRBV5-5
CASRGQFLGSAFF
TGTGCCAGCAGGGGACAGTTCCTAGGGTCGGCTTTCTTT
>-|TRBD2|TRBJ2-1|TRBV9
CASSPTSGSNEQFF
TGTGCCAGCAGCCCGACTAGCGGGTCTAATGAGCAGTTCTTC
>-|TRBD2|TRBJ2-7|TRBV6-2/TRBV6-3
CASSYPFLPGTTYEQYF
TGTGCCAGCAGTTACCCCTTCTTACCCGGGACTACCTACGAGCAGTACTTC
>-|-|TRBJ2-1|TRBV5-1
CASRNDIYNEQFF
TGCGCCAGCAGAAATGACATCTACAATGAGCAGTTCTTC
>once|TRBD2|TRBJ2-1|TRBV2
CASRPFSGRSSYNEQFF
TGTGCCAGCCGCCCTTTTAGCGGGCGGAGCTCCTACAATGAGCAGTTCTTC
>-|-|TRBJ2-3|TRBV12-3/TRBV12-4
CASSSVTDTQYF
TGTGCCAGCAGTTCGGTGACAGATACGCAGTATTTT
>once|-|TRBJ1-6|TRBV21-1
CASSKGVKPPPLHF
TGTGCCAGCAGCAAAGGGGTGAAGCCGCCACCCCTCCACTTT
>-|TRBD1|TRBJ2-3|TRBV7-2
CASSLGTGWADTQYF
TGTGCCAGCAGCTTGGGGACAGGTTGGGCAGATACGCAGTATTTT
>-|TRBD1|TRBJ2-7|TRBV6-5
CASSSPGQGLEQYF
TGTGCCAGCAGTTCCCCGGGACAGGGTTTAGAGCAGTACTTC
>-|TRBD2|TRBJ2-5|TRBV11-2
CASNPTGLAGVTQYF
TGTGCCAGCAATCCGACCGGACTAGCGGGGGTGACCCAGTACTTC
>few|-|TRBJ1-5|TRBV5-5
CASSLALEQPQHF
TGTGCCAGCAGCTTGGCATTAGAGCAGCCCCAGCATTTT
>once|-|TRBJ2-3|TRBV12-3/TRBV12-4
CASAAGNTDTQYF
TGTGCCAGTGCAGCGGGTAACACAGATACGCAGTATTTT
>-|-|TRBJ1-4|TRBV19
CASSISGYTNEKLFF
TGTGCCAGTAGTATATCGGGGTATACTAATGAAAAACTGTTTTTT
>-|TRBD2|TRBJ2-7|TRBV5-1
CASSVPPSSGTYEQYF
TGCGCCAGCAGCGTACCGCCTTCAAGCGGGACCTACGAGCAGTACTTC